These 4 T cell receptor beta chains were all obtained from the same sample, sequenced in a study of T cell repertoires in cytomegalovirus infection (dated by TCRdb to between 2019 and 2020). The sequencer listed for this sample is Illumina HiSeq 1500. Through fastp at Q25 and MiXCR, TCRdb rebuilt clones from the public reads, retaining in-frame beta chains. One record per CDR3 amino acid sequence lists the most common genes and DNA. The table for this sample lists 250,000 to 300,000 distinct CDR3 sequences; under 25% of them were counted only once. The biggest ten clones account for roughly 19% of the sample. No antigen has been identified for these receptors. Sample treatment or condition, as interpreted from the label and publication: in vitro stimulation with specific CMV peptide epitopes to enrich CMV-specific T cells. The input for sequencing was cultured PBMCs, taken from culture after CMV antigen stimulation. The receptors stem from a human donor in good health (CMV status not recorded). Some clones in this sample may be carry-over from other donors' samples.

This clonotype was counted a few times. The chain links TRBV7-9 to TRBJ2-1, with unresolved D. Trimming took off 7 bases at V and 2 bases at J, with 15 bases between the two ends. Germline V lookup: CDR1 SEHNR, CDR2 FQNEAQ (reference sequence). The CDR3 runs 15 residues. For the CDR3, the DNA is TGTGCCAGCACCCCCTTGAACCCGCCCTACAATGAGCAGTTCTTC. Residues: CASTPLNPPYNEQFF.

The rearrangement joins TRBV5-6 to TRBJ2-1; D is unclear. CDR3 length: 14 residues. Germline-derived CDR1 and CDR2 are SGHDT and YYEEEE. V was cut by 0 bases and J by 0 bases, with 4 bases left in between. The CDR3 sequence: CASSLAHSYNEQFF. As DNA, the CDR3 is TGTGCCAGCAGCTTGGCCCACTCCTACAATGAGCAGTTCTTC.

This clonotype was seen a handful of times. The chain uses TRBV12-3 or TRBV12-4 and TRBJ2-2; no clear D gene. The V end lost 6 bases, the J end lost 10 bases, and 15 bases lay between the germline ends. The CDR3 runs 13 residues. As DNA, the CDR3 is TGTGCCAGCAGAAGGACCCCGACGGCGGAGCTGTTTTTT. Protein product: CASRRTPTAELFF.

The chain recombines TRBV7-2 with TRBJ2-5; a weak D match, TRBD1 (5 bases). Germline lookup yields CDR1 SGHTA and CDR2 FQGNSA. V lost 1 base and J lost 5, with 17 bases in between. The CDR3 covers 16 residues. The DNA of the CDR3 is TGTGCCAGCAGCTTAGAGGGTGGGAAGGGGCGGGAGACCCAGTACTTC. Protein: CASSLEGGKGRETQYF.